Detailed here is one T cell receptor beta chain. Its antigen is not identified. This entry is derived from a study of T cell responses to AZD1222 COVID-19 vaccine. General study results and limits: Only after the peak T cell response were repertoires sampled. Mostly white British, mostly female donors; authors suggested clonal diversity may be underestimated. Epitopes outside B.1.351 and B.1.1.7 mutated regions reportedly drew nearly half of spike TCRs. Increases in Spike-specific TCR breadth and depth were seen after two AZD1222 doses.

Germline V gene sequence: CDR1 MGHRA, CDR2 YSYEKL. The CDR3 is made up of 17 amino acids. The V end lost 0 bases, the J end lost 0 bases, and 14 bases lay between the germline ends. Data came from immunoSEQ multiplex PCR; TCRdb stores just in-frame clones and leaves some out. The profile covers some 110,000 clones, with roughly 84% appearing a single time and 15% to 20% taken by the ten largest. This TCR was sampled from an adult who received the AZD1222 COVID-19 vaccine. The chain carries TRBV4-1 and TRBJ1-1; unclear D gene. The starting material was peripheral blood, obtained 28 days after the second AZD1222 dose. CDR3 residues: CASSQDSLTPMNTEAFF. For the CDR3, the DNA is TGCGCCAGCAGCCAAGACAGCTTGACCCCTATGAACACTGAAGCTTTCTTT.